The present TCR beta chain was sequenced within a study of radiation and T cells in renal cell carcinoma. With respect to this clone: What it binds is not known.

Time point given: blood 4 weeks post-SBRT, at nephrectomy. Treatment: 15 Gy SBRT to primary tumor, nephrectomy 4 weeks later. Sequencing was performed with immunoSEQ multiplex PCR; in TCRdb, only in-frame clones are kept and a portion is missing. The sample carries 40,000 to 50,000 clones, 65% to 85% recorded once. Study-wide findings and caveats: Baseline intratumoral clonotype presence is unknown without pretreatment biopsies.

The TCR sequence derives from a woman in her 70s with renal cell carcinoma. The sequenced sample was blood, obtained from a patient whose treatment included radiotherapy and nephrectomy.

The CDR3, as DNA: TGTGCCAGCTCACCAGTGACGGGTTCCTACGAGCAGTACTTC. Translating it yields CASSPVTGSYEQYF. The chain uses TRBV18 and TRBJ2-7; no clear D gene. The CDR3 loop spans 14 amino acids. With 2 bases removed from V and 1 base from J, the gap between germline ends came to 9 bases. Germline V gives CDR1 KGHSH, CDR2 LQKENI. Together with reference TRBV18 and TRBJ2-7, the CDR3 gives the full variable domain: NAGVMQNPRHLVRRRGQEARLRCSPMKGHSHVYWYRQLPEEGLKFMVYLQKENIIDESGMPKERFSAEFPKEGPSILRIQQVVRGDSAAYFCASSPVTGSYEQYFGPGTRLTVT.